The TCR beta chain under discussion was sequenced for a study of glioma-infiltrating T cells after dendritic cell vaccination. Primers: 60 V beta forward and 13 J beta reverse. Generated by immunoSEQ multiplex PCR, the TCRdb table keeps only in-frame clones and is missing some. This table holds over 55,000 clones, 81% found once. The CDR3 spans 11 residues. Deletions cut 7 bases from V and 5 bases from J, with 8 bases between. The germline CDR1 and CDR2 sequences are SQVTM and ANQGSEA. All glioblastoma patients lacked an isocitrate dehydrogenase mutation. V is TRBV29-1 and J is TRBJ2-2, with D possibly matching TRBD1 (5 bases). The sample consisted of blood, taken before dendritic cell vaccination. This clonotype was obtained from a human donor with glioblastoma. CDR3 bases: TGCAGCGCCGGACAAACCGGGGAGCTGTTTTTT. The encoded protein is CSAGQTGELFF.